What follows are 8 T cell receptor beta chains derived from one specimen sequenced in a study of blood T cell repertoires in COVID-19. TCRdb's copy holds only in-frame clones and misses some; the assay was immunoSEQ multiplex PCR. The data show fewer than 150,000 clones, with about 84% seen just once and over 7.5% held by the top ten. What was sequenced was peripheral blood. Source of these receptors: a woman of 80 years or more in a cohort sampled during active or convalescent COVID-19.

The rearrangement joins TRBV6-2 or TRBV6-3 to TRBJ2-7; 7 nucleotides align to TRBD1. J was trimmed by 3 bases and V by 5 bases; bases with no gene match: 4. Germline V gene lookup returns CDR1 MNHEY and CDR2 SVGEGT. CDR3 size: 13 residues. The chain's CDR3 is CASSHRGDYEQYV. In DNA, the CDR3 is TGTGCCAGCAGTCACAGGGGAGACTACGAGCAGTACGTC.

The chain is built from TRBV5-1 and TRBJ2-6; D is uncertain. The CDR3 runs 15 residues. V lost 5 bases and J 2 bases, leaving 11 bases between the germline ends. Germline V CDR1 and CDR2: SGHRS, YFSETQ. CDR3 amino acids: CASRVLETGANVLTF. DNA for the CDR3: TGCGCCAGCAGGGTTTTGGAGACTGGGGCCAACGTCCTGACTTTC.

DNA of the CDR3: TGTGCCAGCAGCTTAGCGGGAGGCACAGATACGCAGTATTTT. Translation gives CASSLAGGTDTQYF. The chain has TRBV7-2 and TRBJ2-3; TRBD2 might be the D (5 bases). Trimming took 0 bases from V and 1 from J, leaving 5 bases between them. The CDR3 has 14 amino acids. The germline V gene encodes CDR1 SGHTA and CDR2 FQGNSA.

The chain employs TRBV7-9 and TRBJ1-4; D not certain. Trimming removed 1 base at V and 3 bases at J, with 9 bases between. This CDR3 is 15 amino acids long. In germline, CDR1 is SEHNR, CDR2 FQNEAQ (reference sequence). CDR3 DNA sequence: TGTGCCAGCAGCTTAGGGTCGTCGGCTAATGAAAAACTGTTTTTT. Translating it yields CASSLGSSANEKLFF.

CDR3 nucleotide sequence: TGTGCCAGCAGCCTCGGGACAGGGTTGGTGTTAACTCAGCCCCAGCATTTT. This encodes CASSLGTGLVLTQPQHF. V and J are TRBV7-2 and TRBJ1-5, with TRBD1 identical over 9 bases. V trimming: 5 bases; J trimming: 6 bases; junction bases outside the gene matches: 14. CDR1 and CDR2 from the germline V gene are SGHTA and FQGNSA. This CDR3 has 17 amino acids.

The chain uses TRBV6-1 and TRBJ1-2, with TRBD1 matching 10 bases. The CDR3 contains 16 residues. The germline V gene has CDR1 MNHNS and CDR2 SASEGT. The V segment lost 0 bases and the J segment 4 bases; nucleotides outside the gene matches: 5. The CDR3, as DNA: TGTGCCAGCAGTGAAGCAGCAGGACAGGGGGTCTATGGCTACACCTTC. This gives the protein CASSEAAGQGVYGYTF.

This clone was seen a few times. The chain is built from TRBV19 and TRBJ1-2; 7 nucleotides align to TRBD1. The CDR3 has 12 amino acids. V lost 10 bases and J lost 4; bases outside the gene matches: 6. CDR1 and CDR2 from the germline V gene are LNHDA and SQIVND (reference sequence). CDR3 in amino acids: CATRQGAYGYTF. The CDR3 DNA follows: TGTGCCACCAGACAGGGAGCCTATGGCTACACCTTC. Full variable domain (remainder filled in from reference TRBV19 and TRBJ1-2): DGGITQSPKYLFRKEGQNVTLSCEQNLNHDAMYWYRQDPGQGLRLIYYSQIVNDFQKGDIAEGYSVSREKKESFPLTVTSAQKNPTAFYLCATRQGAYGYTFGSGTRLTVV.

J is TRBJ1-6 and V is TRBV28; TRBD1 might be the D (5 bases). V was pared by 6 bases and J by 0 bases, with 12 bases between. There are 16 residues in the CDR3. Germline loops: CDR1 MDHEN, CDR2 SYDVKM. CDR3 sequence: CASSTVGGSYNSPLHF. The CDR3 DNA follows: TGTGCCAGCAGCACGGTGGGGGGCTCCTATAATTCACCCCTCCACTTT.